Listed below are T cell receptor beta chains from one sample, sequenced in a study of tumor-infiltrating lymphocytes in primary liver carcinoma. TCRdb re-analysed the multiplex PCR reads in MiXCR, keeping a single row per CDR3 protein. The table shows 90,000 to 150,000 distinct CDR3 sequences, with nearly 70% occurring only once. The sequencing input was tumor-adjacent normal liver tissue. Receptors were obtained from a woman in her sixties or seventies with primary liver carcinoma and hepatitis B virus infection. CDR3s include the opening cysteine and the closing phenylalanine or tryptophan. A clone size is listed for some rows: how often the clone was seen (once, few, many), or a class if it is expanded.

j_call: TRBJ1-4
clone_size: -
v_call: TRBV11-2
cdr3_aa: CTSSSIALGNEKLIF

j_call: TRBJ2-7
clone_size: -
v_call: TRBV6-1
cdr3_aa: CAGNPTGGDSYEQYF

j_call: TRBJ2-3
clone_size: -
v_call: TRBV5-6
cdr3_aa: CASRLLAGITDTRYF

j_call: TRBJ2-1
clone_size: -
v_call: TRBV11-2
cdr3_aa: CASRVETQYSEQFF

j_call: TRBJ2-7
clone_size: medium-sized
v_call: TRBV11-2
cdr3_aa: CASSQNREYHEQYF

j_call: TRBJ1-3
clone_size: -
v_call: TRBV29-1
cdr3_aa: CGGLDGYSGNTIYF

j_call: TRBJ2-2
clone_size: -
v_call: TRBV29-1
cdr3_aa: CSAWGGRNAGELFF

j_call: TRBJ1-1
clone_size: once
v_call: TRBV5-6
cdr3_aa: CASSSNRGRAEAFF

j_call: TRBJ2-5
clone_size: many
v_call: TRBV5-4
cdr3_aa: CASSFAGAATKETQYF

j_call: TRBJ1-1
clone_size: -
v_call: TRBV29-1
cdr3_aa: CSGPGRADSGTFF

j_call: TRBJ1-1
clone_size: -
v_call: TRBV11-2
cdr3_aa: CASSRPRGHENTEAFF

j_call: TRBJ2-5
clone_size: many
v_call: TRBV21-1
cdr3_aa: CASIRIFGQQETQYF

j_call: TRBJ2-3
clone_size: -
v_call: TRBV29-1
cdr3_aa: CSVVPRGGSRDTQYF

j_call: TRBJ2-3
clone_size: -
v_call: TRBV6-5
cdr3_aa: CASREGGRADTQYF

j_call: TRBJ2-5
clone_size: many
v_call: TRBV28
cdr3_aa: CASSLPRDMVRETQYF

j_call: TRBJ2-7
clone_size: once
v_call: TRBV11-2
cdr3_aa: CAGSFSQGSYEQYF

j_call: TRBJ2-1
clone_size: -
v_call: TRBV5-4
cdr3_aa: CASSPRGGKANEQFF

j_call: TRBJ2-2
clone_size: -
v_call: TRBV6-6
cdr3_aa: CASRYVNTGELLF

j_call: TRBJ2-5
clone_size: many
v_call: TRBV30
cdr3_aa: CACAKLAGGATQYF

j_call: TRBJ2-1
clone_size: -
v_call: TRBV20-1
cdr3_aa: CSAEGTSVYNEQFF

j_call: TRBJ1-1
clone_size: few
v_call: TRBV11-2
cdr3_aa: CASSLDTGVETFF

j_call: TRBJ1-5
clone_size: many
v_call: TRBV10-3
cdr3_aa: CAISEASHSNQPQHF

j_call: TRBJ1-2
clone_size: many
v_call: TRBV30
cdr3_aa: CAWSQGNYGYTF

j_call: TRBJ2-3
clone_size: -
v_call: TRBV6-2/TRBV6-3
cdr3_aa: CVSRPHVAELDTQYF

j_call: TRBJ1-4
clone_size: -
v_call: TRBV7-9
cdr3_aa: CASSSIQGINEKLFF

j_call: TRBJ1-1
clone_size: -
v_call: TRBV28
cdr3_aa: CVSRKFPNTEAFF

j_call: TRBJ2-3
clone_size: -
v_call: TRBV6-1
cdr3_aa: CASTQGRGLPDTQYF

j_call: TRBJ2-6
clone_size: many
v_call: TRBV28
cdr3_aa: CASTPFSGANVLTF